This TCR beta chain was observed in a study of T cell responses to AZD1222 COVID-19 vaccine. The length of the CDR3 is 10 residues. Germline CDR1 SQVTM, CDR2 ANQGSEA. The V and J ends lost 6 bases and 1 base respectively, with 3 bases between them. Notes on this clone: Its specificity is unknown. In the same sample, other DNA sequences code for this CDR3.

Only in-frame clones appear in the TCRdb table, and some are missing; sequencing was by immunoSEQ multiplex PCR. Altogether more than 95,000 clones are present, 88% being singletons, with the ten largest covering about 9.1%. General study findings and limits: In all cases, repertoires were sampled only after the peak T cell response. Clonal diversity was possibly underestimated, and the donors were mostly white British, with more females. Among AZD1222 vaccinees, only six were seropositive at baseline.

Here the sequenced sample was peripheral blood, taken on day 0 of AZD1222 vaccination. This clonotype was obtained from an adult in good health. The V call is TRBV29-1, the J call TRBJ1-1; D gene uncertain. The CDR3 loop reads CSVGNTEAFF. The CDR3 coding sequence is TGCAGCGTGGGGAACACTGAAGCTTTCTTT.